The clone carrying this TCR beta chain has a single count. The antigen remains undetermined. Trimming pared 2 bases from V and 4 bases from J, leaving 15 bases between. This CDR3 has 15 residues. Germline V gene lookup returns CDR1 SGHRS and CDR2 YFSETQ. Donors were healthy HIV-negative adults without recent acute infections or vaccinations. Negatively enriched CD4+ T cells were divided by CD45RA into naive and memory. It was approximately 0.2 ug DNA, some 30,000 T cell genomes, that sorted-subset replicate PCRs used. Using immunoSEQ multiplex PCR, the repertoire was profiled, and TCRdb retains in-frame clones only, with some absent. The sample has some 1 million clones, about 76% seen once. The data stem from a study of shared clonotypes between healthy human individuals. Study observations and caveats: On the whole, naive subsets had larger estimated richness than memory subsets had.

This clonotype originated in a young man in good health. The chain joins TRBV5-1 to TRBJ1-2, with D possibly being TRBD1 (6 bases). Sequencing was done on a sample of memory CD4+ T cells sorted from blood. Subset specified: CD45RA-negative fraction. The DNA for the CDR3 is TGCGCCAGCAGCTTCGGCAGGGGAGTTGGCTATGGCTACACCTTC. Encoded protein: CASSFGRGVGYGYTF.